This T cell receptor (beta chain) comes out of a study of blood T cell repertoires in COVID-19. Study-level information: The United States, Italy and Spain provided the acute and convalescent COVID-19 samples. T cells, B-cell-depleted T cells, or PBMCs provided the cDNA or gDNA that served as material.

CDR1 and CDR2 from the germline V gene are SNHLY and FYNNEI. The trim removed 1 base at V and 4 bases at J, leaving 3 bases unmatched. This CDR3 has 14 amino acids. The authors' processing: How many nucleated cells were present was estimated from reference gene primer amplification. The assay was immunoSEQ multiplex PCR, and TCRdb's table has in-frame clones only and misses some. The V and J calls and the clone size are those of that table, but D and trimming were determined from the DNA. In the table there are roughly 250,000 clones, around 90% of which are singletons. The sample was PBMCs or T cells enriched from blood (not recorded which). The sequence was collected from a woman aged 30 to 39 with acute COVID-19. The genes are TRBV2 and TRBJ1-1, with 7 bases lining up with TRBD1. This CDR3 is CASSEGQGITEAFF. DNA for the CDR3: TGTGCCAGCAGTGAAGGACAGGGAATCACTGAAGCTTTCTTT. The entire variable domain, with the rest obtained from reference TRBV2 and TRBJ1-1, is as follows: EPEVTQTPSHQVTQMGQEVILRCVPISNHLYFYWYRQILGQKVEFLVSFYNNEISEKSEIFDDQFSVERPDGSNFTLKIRSTKLEDSAMYFCASSEGQGITEAFFGQGTRLTVV.